This record concerns one T cell receptor beta chain sequence. This specimen belongs to a study of blood T cell repertoires in COVID-19. Sequencing used immunoSEQ multiplex PCR; TCRdb keeps in-frame clones, though not all of them. Among roughly 110,000 clones listed, 70% to 90% were seen once. The CDR3 contains 12 residues. Trimming stripped 5 bases from V and 8 bases from J, with 15 bases between. The germline gives CDR1 GTSNPN, CDR2 SVGIG (reference sequence). This chain links TRBV30 with TRBJ1-2, with D perhaps matching TRBD1 (5 bases). Sequences were obtained from peripheral blood. This TCR was sampled from a man aged 40-49 years with active or convalescent COVID-19. The DNA of the CDR3 is TGTGCCTGGGCCCGGGGGGGATCCGGCTACACCTTC. Protein sequence: CAWARGGSGYTF.